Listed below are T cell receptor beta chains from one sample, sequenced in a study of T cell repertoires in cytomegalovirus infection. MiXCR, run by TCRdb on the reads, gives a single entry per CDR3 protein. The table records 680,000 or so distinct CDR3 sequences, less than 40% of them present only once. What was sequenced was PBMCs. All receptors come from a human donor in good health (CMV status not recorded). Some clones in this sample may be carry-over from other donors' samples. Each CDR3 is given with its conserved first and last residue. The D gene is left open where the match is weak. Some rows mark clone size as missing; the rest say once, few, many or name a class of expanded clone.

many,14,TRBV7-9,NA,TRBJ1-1,CASSPIDRNTEAFF,TGTGCCAGCAGTCCCATCGACAGGAACACTGAAGCTTTCTTT
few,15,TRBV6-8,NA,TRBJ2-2,CASSYSRGSTGELFF,TGTGCCAGCAGTTACTCGCGGGGCAGCACCGGGGAGCTGTTTTTT
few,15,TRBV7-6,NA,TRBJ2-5,CASSHRQAPKETQYF,TGTGCCAGCAGCCACCGACAGGCCCCAAAAGAGACCCAGTACTTC
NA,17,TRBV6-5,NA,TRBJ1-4,CASGETGAVEGQEKLFF,TGTGCCAGCGGCGAGACAGGAGCGGTCGAGGGGCAGGAAAAACTGTTTTTT
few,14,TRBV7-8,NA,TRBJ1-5,CASSLATANQPQHF,TGTGCCAGCAGCTTAGCCACAGCAAATCAGCCCCAGCATTTT
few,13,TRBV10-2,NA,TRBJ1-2,CASSGLYNYGYTF,TGCGCCAGCAGCGGACTTTATAACTATGGCTACACCTTC
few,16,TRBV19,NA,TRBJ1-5,CASTQHVPRGNQPQHF,TGTGCCAGTACCCAACATGTTCCACGGGGCAATCAGCCCCAGCATTTT
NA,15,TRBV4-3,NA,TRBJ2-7,CASSQEGVSTHTPYF,TGCGCCAGCAGCCAAGAGGGCGTCAGCACCCATACGCCGTACTTC
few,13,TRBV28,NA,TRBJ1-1,CASSPRATTEAFF,TGTGCCAGCAGTCCAAGGGCGACCACTGAAGCTTTCTTT
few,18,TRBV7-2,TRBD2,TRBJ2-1,CASSRPPSGASSYNEQFF,TGTGCCAGCAGCCGCCCCCCTAGCGGGGCGAGCTCCTACAATGAGCAGTTCTTC
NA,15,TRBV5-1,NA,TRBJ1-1,CASSMVFEGFTEAFF,TGCGCCAGCAGCATGGTTTTCGAGGGGTTCACTGAAGCTTTCTTT
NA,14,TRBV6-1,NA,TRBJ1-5,CASSEARGNQPQHF,TGTGCCAGCAGTGAAGCGAGGGGCAATCAGCCCCAGCATTTT
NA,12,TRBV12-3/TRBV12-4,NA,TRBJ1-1,CASRPLGDEAFF,TGTGCCAGCAGACCACTTGGAGATGAAGCTTTCTTT
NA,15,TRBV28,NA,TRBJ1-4,CASSLITGRDEKLFF,TGTGCCAGCAGTTTGATCACCGGCCGAGACGAAAAACTGTTTTTT
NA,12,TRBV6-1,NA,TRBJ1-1,CASSTLNTEAFF,TGTGCCAGTTCGACATTGAACACTGAAGCTTTCTTT
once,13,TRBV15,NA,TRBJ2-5,CATRGGGSETQYF,TGTGCCACCAGGGGTGGAGGGTCGGAGACCCAGTACTTC
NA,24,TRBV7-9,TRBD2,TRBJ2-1,CASSLALTGQTSGRPQHRYNEQFF,TGTGCCAGCAGCTTAGCCTTGACAGGGCAGACTAGCGGGAGGCCCCAACACCGATACAATGAGCAGTTCTTC
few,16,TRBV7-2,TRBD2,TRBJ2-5,CASSPWVAGFQETQYF,TGTGCCAGCAGCCCCTGGGTAGCGGGGTTTCAAGAGACCCAGTACTTC
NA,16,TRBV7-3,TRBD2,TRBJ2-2,CASSPTGTRVTGELFF,TGTGCCAGCAGCCCGACCGGGACTAGGGTGACCGGGGAGCTGTTTTTT
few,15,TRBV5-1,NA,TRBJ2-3,CASSLRDNAADTQYF,TGCGCCAGCAGCTTGAGGGACAACGCAGCGGATACGCAGTATTTT
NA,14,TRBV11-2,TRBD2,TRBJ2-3,CASSFAGVSDTQYF,TGTGCCAGCAGCTTTGCGGGAGTGTCAGATACGCAGTATTTT
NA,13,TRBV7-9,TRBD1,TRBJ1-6,CASRTGDNSPLHF,TGTGCCAGCAGGACAGGGGATAATTCACCCCTCCACTTT
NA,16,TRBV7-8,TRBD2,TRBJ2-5,CASSLAGGFLGETQYF,TGTGCCAGCAGCTTAGCGGGGGGGTTTTTGGGAGAGACCCAGTACTTC
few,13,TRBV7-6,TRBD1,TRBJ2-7,CASSFGQGNEQYF,TGTGCCAGCAGCTTCGGACAGGGTAACGAGCAGTACTTC
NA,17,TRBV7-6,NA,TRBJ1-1,CASSLDSNRVGSTEAFF,TGTGCCAGCAGCTTAGATTCCAACAGGGTTGGGTCCACTGAAGCTTTCTTT
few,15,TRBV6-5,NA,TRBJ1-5,CASSYSWGAQQPQHF,TGTGCCAGCAGTTATAGCTGGGGAGCACAGCAGCCCCAGCATTTT
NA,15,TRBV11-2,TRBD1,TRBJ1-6,CASSSGTGGNSPLHF,TGTGCCAGCAGCTCCGGGACAGGGGGTAATTCACCCCTCCACTTT
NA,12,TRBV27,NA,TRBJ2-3,CASNGTVDTQYF,TGTGCCAGCAATGGGACCGTCGATACGCAGTATTTT
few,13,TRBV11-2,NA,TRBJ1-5,CASSFDGGQPQHF,TGTGCCAGCAGCTTTGACGGGGGTCAGCCCCAGCATTTT
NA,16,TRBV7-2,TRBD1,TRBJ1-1,CASSLEPTGGNTEAFF,TGTGCCAGCAGCTTAGAACCCACAGGGGGAAACACTGAAGCTTTCTTT
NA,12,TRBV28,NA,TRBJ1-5,CASRGTNQPQHF,TGTGCCAGCAGGGGAACCAATCAGCCCCAGCATTTT
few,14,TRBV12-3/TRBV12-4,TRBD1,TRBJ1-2,CASSFGQGGDGYTF,TGTGCCAGCAGTTTCGGACAGGGAGGCGATGGCTACACCTTC
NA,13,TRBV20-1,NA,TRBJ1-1,CSARIPRGTEAFF,TGCAGTGCTAGGATCCCCCGGGGCACTGAAGCTTTCTTT
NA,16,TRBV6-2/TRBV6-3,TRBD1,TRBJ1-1,CASSTRDRESNTEAFF,TGTGCCAGCAGTACCCGGGACAGGGAATCGAACACTGAAGCTTTCTTT
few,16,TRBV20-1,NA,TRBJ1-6,CSASHREQPYNSPLHF,TGCAGTGCTTCTCACAGGGAGCAACCCTATAATTCACCCCTCCACTTT
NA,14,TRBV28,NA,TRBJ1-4,CASSLWGRHEKLFF,TGTGCCAGCAGTTTATGGGGGCGTCATGAAAAACTGTTTTTT